This section outlines one TCR beta chain sequence together with its context. These data belong to a study of blood T cell repertoires in COVID-19. As for the study in general: Acute and convalescent COVID-19 specimens originated in the United States, Italy and Spain. The cDNA or gDNA used as material had been derived from T cells, B-cell-depleted T cells, or PBMCs.

Here immunoSEQ multiplex PCR was the method, and the copy in TCRdb shows in-frame clones only, minus some. This sample yields about 110,000 clones, of which 88% are seen a single time; 2.4% belongs to the top ten. CDR1 SGHDT and CDR2 YYEEEE come from the germline V gene. CDR3 length: 16 amino acids. V lost 1 base to trimming and J lost 7 bases; unmatched junction nucleotides: 10. This chain uses TRBV5-6 with TRBJ1-2; 10 positions match TRBD1. The sequencing input was peripheral blood. The sequence was obtained from a human donor in a cohort sampled during active COVID-19. CDR3 sequence reads: CASSLLGDRGWSGYTF. As DNA, the CDR3 is TGTGCCAGCAGCTTGCTAGGGGACAGGGGATGGAGTGGCTACACCTTC.